This T cell receptor beta chain was retrieved from a study of cytomegalovirus exposure and HLA in healthy donors. Study results and limitations: Associated with cytomegalovirus, according to the listing, were some 150 TCR beta chains.

Worth noting for this clone: What it binds is unknown.

The PCR had 60 Vbeta and 13 Jbeta primers. TCRdb keeps only in-frame clones here, not all; method: immunoSEQ multiplex PCR. Here the sample spans about 130,000 clones, roughly three quarters being singletons. CDR1 is WNHNN, CDR2 SYGVQD, per germline (reference sequence). V dropped 2 bases and J dropped 6 bases, with 13 bases sitting between them. The CDR3 runs 14 residues. This clonotype originated in a woman aged 40-49 years in good health and CMV-seronegative. Sequenced material: PBMCs. The chain has TRBV10-1 and TRBJ2-5, with a possible D match to TRBD2 (5 bases). The CDR3 region has the DNA TGCGCCAGCAGTGAGGGGCTAGCCAGGAAGACCCAGTACTTC. Amino acid sequence: CASSEGLARKTQYF.